This T cell receptor (beta chain) was retrieved from a study of graft-versus-host responses after intestinal transplantation. Study-level information: Each recipient received a multivisceral, liver-intestinal, or isolated intestinal graft.

Germline CDR1 reads MDHEN; CDR2 reads SYDVKM. V dropped 1 base and J dropped 2; count of bases not matched to a gene: 5. CDR3 size: 15 residues. As to this clone: Its antigen is undetermined.

The repertoire was sequenced with immunoSEQ multiplex PCR; TCRdb's copy has only in-frame clones and lacks some. The table has fewer than 95,000 clones, 85% to 95% seen once. The chain uses TRBV28 and TRBJ2-7, with 7 positions matching TRBD1. This TCR was recovered from a human donor who was the organ donor for an intestinal transplant. The input for sequencing was unstimulated CD8+ T cells sorted from spleen or lymph node cells, taken before transplant. The CDR3 is CASSLYRGLTYEQYF. The CDR3 coding sequence is TGTGCCAGCAGTTTATACAGGGGCCTAACCTACGAGCAGTACTTC.